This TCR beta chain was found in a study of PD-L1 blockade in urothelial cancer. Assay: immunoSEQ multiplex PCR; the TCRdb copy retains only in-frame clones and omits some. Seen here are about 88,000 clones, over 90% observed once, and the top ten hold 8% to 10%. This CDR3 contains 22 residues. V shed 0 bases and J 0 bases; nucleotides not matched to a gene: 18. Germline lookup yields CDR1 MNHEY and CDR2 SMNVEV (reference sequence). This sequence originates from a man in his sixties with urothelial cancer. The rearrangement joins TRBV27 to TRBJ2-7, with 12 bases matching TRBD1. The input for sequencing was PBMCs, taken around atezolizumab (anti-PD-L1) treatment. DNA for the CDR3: TGTGCCAGCAGTTTATCCCGCTATCTTGCCCGGGACAGGGGGCCGAGCTCCTACGAGCAGTACTTC. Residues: CASSLSRYLARDRGPSSYEQYF.